This T cell receptor (beta chain) was found in a study of blood T cell repertoires in COVID-19. This table comes from immunoSEQ multiplex PCR, and its TCRdb copy is limited to in-frame clones, with some not included. The repertoire holds fewer than 500,000 clones, with roughly 90% as singletons. CDR1 is SGHRS and CDR2 is YFSETQ in the germline V gene. The CDR3 has 14 amino acids. After removal of 2 bases from V and 5 bases from J, the junction contained 4 bases not matched to a gene. Source material: peripheral blood. The V gene is TRBV5-1, the J gene TRBJ2-5; TRBD2 matches 9 bases. The TCR was taken from a man between 18 and 35 years old with COVID-19, enrolled during active disease. CDR3 bases: TGCGCCAGCAGCTTTAGCGGGAGTGACGAGACCCAGTACTTC. It is translated as CASSFSGSDETQYF.